This is a list of T cell receptor beta chains from one sample in a study of STAT3 mutations in large granular lymphocyte leukemia. Profiled with immunoSEQ multiplex PCR; TCRdb holds only in-frame clones, not every one. The sample comprises some 10,000 clones, approximately 90% of which are singletons, and roughly 34% rests with the top ten. Sequencing was carried out using peripheral blood mononuclear cells. These receptors were taken from a man between 60 and 70 years old with T-cell large granular lymphocyte leukemia. Some clones in this sample may be carry-over from other donors' samples. CDR3s include the opening cysteine and the closing phenylalanine or tryptophan. D genes are given only for firm matches. The size field is filled for only some rows; it gives once, few, many or a size class.

j_call,d_call,v_call,clone_size,cdr3_aa,cdr3_nt
TRBJ1-5,NA,TRBV6-1,few,CASSGQYSNQPQHF,TGTGCCAGCAGTGGGCAGTATAGCAATCAGCCCCAGCATTTT
TRBJ2-2,TRBD2,TRBV10-1,once,CASSGGTSTGELFF,TGCGCCAGCAGCGGTGGGACTAGCACCGGGGAGCTGTTTTTT
TRBJ1-2,NA,TRBV5-6,NA,CASSPPGELRGYTF,TGTGCCAGCAGCCCGCCAGGTGAGCTTCGAGGCTACACCTTC
TRBJ2-7,TRBD2,TRBV4-1,NA,CASRGREGLEQYF,TGCGCCAGCAGGGGGCGGGAGGGCCTCGAGCAGTACTTC
TRBJ2-7,TRBD1,TRBV5-1,NA,CASSTGTGGNEQYF,TGCGCCAGCAGCACCGGGACAGGGGGCAACGAGCAGTACTTC
TRBJ2-3,NA,TRBV5-1,NA,CASSQGDPRTDTQYF,TGCGCCAGCAGCCAAGGGGACCCCCGCACAGATACGCAGTATTTT
TRBJ1-1,NA,TRBV29-1,NA,CSVGIPNTEAFF,TGCAGCGTTGGGATACCGAACACTGAAGCTTTCTTT
TRBJ2-2,NA,TRBV5-4,NA,CASSLATRNTGELFF,TGTGCCAGCAGCTTGGCCACAAGGAACACCGGGGAGCTGTTTTTT
TRBJ2-5,TRBD1,TRBV5-1,NA,CASSPGQGETQYF,TGCGCCAGCAGCCCGGGACAGGGAGAGACCCAGTACTTC
TRBJ2-5,NA,TRBV14,NA,CASSQMGPAETQYF,TGTGCCAGCAGCCAAATGGGACCAGCAGAGACCCAGTACTTC
TRBJ2-1,TRBD2,TRBV4-2,NA,CASSRGTSGYNEQFF,TGTGCCAGCAGCCGAGGCACTAGCGGGTACAATGAGCAGTTCTTC
TRBJ1-6,NA,TRBV6-5,NA,CASRGGVGYSPLHF,TGTGCCAGCAGGGGAGGGGTAGGCTATTCACCCCTCCACTTT
TRBJ1-1,TRBD1,TRBV5-1,NA,CASSYSEQGAQTEAFF,TGCGCCAGCAGTTATAGTGAACAGGGGGCGCAAACTGAAGCTTTCTTT
TRBJ1-1,NA,TRBV28,NA,CATMVAEAFF,TGTGCCACAATGGTCGCTGAAGCTTTCTTT
TRBJ2-3,NA,TRBV7-7,NA,CASSLGSTDTQYF,TGTGCTAGCAGCTTAGGCAGCACAGATACGCAGTATTTT
TRBJ2-1,TRBD2,TRBV5-1,NA,CASSPLGASGRNEQFF,TGCGCCAGCAGCCCTCTTGGTGCTAGCGGGAGGAATGAGCAGTTCTTC
TRBJ1-1,NA,TRBV21-1,NA,CASSNAGGASTEAFF,TGTGCCAGCAGCAACGCAGGGGGCGCGAGCACTGAAGCTTTCTTT
TRBJ2-3,NA,TRBV9,once,CASSVELEWGNTQYF,TGTGCCAGCAGCGTAGAATTAGAATGGGGGAATACGCAGTATTTT
TRBJ2-7,NA,TRBV28,once,CASRATGSYEQYF,TGTGCCAGCAGAGCCACAGGTTCCTACGAGCAGTACTTC
TRBJ2-3,NA,TRBV9,few,CASSARGDTQYF,TGTGCCAGCAGTGCCCGGGGAGATACGCAGTATTTT
TRBJ1-1,TRBD1,TRBV29-1,NA,CSVLPGQGRTEAFF,TGCAGCGTCCTACCCGGACAGGGGAGGACTGAAGCTTTCTTT
TRBJ2-7,NA,TRBV4-1,NA,CASSQQTVSYEQYF,TGCGCCAGCAGCCAGCAGACAGTATCCTACGAGCAGTACTTC
TRBJ2-5,NA,TRBV7-2,few,CASSPPGRETQYF,TGTGCCAGCAGCCCCCCTGGGCGCGAGACCCAGTACTTC
TRBJ1-5,NA,TRBV6-6,NA,CASSSDFRNNQPQHF,TGTGCCAGCAGTTCGGACTTTCGGAACAATCAGCCCCAGCATTTT